Listed below are T cell receptor beta chains from one sample, sequenced in a study of blood T cells in healthy people across ages. TCRdb independently ran MiXCR on the 5' RACE reads; one entry per CDR3 protein. This sample has roughly 680,000 distinct CDR3 sequences, with approximately 50% found just once. The sample was blood. These receptors were obtained from a woman aged 55-70 years in good health. The CDR3 runs from the conserved cysteine through the conserved F or W. The D gene is left open where the match is weak. Size is omitted from some rows. Given values are once, few, many or a class for expanded clones.

NA	TRBV6-5	NA	TRBJ1-4	TGTGCCAGCAGATGGACCGTAGGGGAGGAAGAACTGTTTTTT	CASRWTVGEEELFF
many	TRBV7-2	NA	TRBJ1-5	TGTGCCAGCAGTGTTGGACAGAATCAGCCCCAGCATTTT	CASSVGQNQPQHF
few	TRBV7-2	NA	TRBJ2-6	TGTGCCGCGGGACGCTCTGGGGCCAACGTCCTGACTTTC	CAAGRSGANVLTF
few	TRBV27	TRBD1	TRBJ2-5	TGTGCCACCAAAGCTAAGAGGGACAGCCGGAAAGAGACCCAGTACTTC	CATKAKRDSRKETQYF
NA	TRBV6-1	NA	TRBJ1-2	TGTGCCAGCAATCCCCGACCTAATCCCGGGGATGGCTACACCTTC	CASNPRPNPGDGYTF
NA	TRBV20-1	NA	TRBJ2-6	TGCAGTGCTAGAAAGACCAACTCTGGGGCCAACGTCCTGACTTTC	CSARKTNSGANVLTF
NA	TRBV12-3/TRBV12-4	TRBD1	TRBJ1-4	TGTGCCAGCAGTACATTGGGACAGGGTATGGCAAAACTGTTTTTT	CASSTLGQGMAKLFF
NA	TRBV29-1	TRBD1	TRBJ2-2	TGCAGCGTTGACCAGGGACAGGGGGCAAGCGGGGAGCTGTTTTTT	CSVDQGQGASGELFF
NA	TRBV15	NA	TRBJ2-1	TGTGCCACCAGCTCATCCAAACAGGGAAGAGGCGTCAATGAGCAGTTCTTC	CATSSSKQGRGVNEQFF
many	TRBV12-3/TRBV12-4	NA	TRBJ2-7	TGTGCCAGCAGCCCTCCGGGACTCTCTAGCTACGAGCAGTACTTC	CASSPPGLSSYEQYF
NA	TRBV7-8	TRBD2	TRBJ2-7	TGTGCCAGCAGCTACGGGACTAGCGTTTCCTACGAGCAGTACTTC	CASSYGTSVSYEQYF
NA	TRBV3-1	NA	TRBJ2-3	TGTGCCAGCAGCCAAGTGGGACGGAGCACAGATACGCAGTATTTT	CASSQVGRSTDTQYF
NA	TRBV7-9	NA	TRBJ2-5	TGTGCCAGCAGCTCGTTTTGGGACGGGGACCAAGAGACCCAGTACTTC	CASSSFWDGDQETQYF
NA	TRBV20-1	NA	TRBJ2-7	TGCAGTGCTAGAGATATAAGACTACCCCTGGACGAGCAGTACTTC	CSARDIRLPLDEQYF
NA	TRBV20-1	NA	TRBJ2-1	TGCAGTGCTCCCCCCCTAGGGCAGGGCTCCTACAATGAGCAGTTCTTC	CSAPPLGQGSYNEQFF
few	TRBV27	NA	TRBJ2-1	TGTGCCAGCAGTTTAGAACAGGGTCGGATCAATGAGCAGTTCTTC	CASSLEQGRINEQFF
few	TRBV7-9	NA	TRBJ1-1	TGTGCCAGCAGCGTGGACGGGCGTCCTGAAGCTTTCTTT	CASSVDGRPEAFF
NA	TRBV29-1	NA	TRBJ2-7	TGCAGCCTCAGGGCAGTGTACAATGAGCAGTACTTC	CSLRAVYNEQYF
NA	TRBV9	TRBD2	TRBJ2-7	TGTGCCAGCAGCGTAGGGACTAGCGCTTACTCCTACGAGCAGTACTTC	CASSVGTSAYSYEQYF
NA	TRBV9	NA	TRBJ2-5	TGTGCCAGCAGCGTAGACGGGATTGAGCAGTACTTC	CASSVDGIEQYF
NA	TRBV28	TRBD1	TRBJ2-7	TGTGCCAGTTTCTCACAGGGGGAAGGGGCCTACGAGCAGTACTTC	CASFSQGEGAYEQYF
NA	TRBV28	NA	TRBJ2-7	TGTGCCAGCAAGGATCGCGAGCAGTACTTC	CASKDREQYF
NA	TRBV6-5	NA	TRBJ2-1	TGTGCCAGCAGTTTGCTGGGGGCGGATGGTGAGCAGTTCTTC	CASSLLGADGEQFF
NA	TRBV7-9	NA	TRBJ2-7	TGTGCCAGCAGCGCTGGCACGCTCGGCTACGAGCAGTACTTC	CASSAGTLGYEQYF
NA	TRBV11-1	TRBD1	TRBJ2-1	TGTGCCAGCAGTTTCACAGGGGGCGGCTACAATGAGCAGTTCTTC	CASSFTGGGYNEQFF
once	TRBV20-1	NA	TRBJ2-7	TGCAGTGCTAGAAAGCGGGTCTCCTACAATGAGCAGTACTTC	CSARKRVSYNEQYF
NA	TRBV7-2	TRBD1	TRBJ1-1	TGTGCCAGCAGCACTAGAGCCGGGACAGCGAACACTGAAGCTTTCTTT	CASSTRAGTANTEAFF
NA	TRBV6-2/TRBV6-3	NA	TRBJ1-5	TGTGCCAGCAGTTTTACCAACAGGGTCAATCAGCCCCAGCATTTT	CASSFTNRVNQPQHF
NA	TRBV7-9	NA	TRBJ2-2	TGTGCCAGCCTAATGTCGGGACGGGGGAACACCGGGGAGCTGTTTTTT	CASLMSGRGNTGELFF
few	TRBV2	NA	TRBJ1-6	TGTGCCAGCAGGGCTCAGGGCGGCTCACCCCTCCACTTT	CASRAQGGSPLHF
NA	TRBV28	NA	TRBJ2-4	TGTGCCAGCAGTTTTGGGTTTTTCGGGGCCAAAAACATTCAGTACTTC	CASSFGFFGAKNIQYF
NA	TRBV20-1	NA	TRBJ2-7	TGCAGTGCTAGAGATTACGGCGGGCGCTCCTACAATGAGCAGTACTTC	CSARDYGGRSYNEQYF
NA	TRBV24-1	TRBD2	TRBJ2-5	TGTGCCACCAGTGAGACTAGCGGATCCCAAGAGACCCAGTACTTC	CATSETSGSQETQYF